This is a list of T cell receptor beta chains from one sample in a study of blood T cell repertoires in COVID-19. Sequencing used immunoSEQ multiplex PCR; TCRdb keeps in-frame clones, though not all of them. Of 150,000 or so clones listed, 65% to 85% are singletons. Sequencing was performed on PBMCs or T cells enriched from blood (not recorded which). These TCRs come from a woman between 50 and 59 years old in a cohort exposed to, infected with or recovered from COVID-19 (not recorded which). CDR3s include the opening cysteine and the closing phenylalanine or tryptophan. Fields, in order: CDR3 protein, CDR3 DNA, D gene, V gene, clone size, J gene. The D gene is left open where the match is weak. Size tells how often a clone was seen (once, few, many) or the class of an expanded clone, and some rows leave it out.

CDR3aa: CASSLRGGLAGIPSYNEQFF
CDR3nt: TGTGCCAGCAGTCTACGTGGTGGGCTAGCGGGTATCCCCTCCTACAATGAGCAGTTCTTC
d_gene: TRBD2
v_gene: TRBV6-6
abundance: few
j_gene: TRBJ2-1

CDR3aa: CASSPLAALQETQYF
CDR3nt: TGTGCCAGCAGCCCGCTAGCGGCTCTACAAGAGACCCAGTACTTC
d_gene: TRBD2
v_gene: TRBV27
abundance: .
j_gene: TRBJ2-5

CDR3aa: CASSLEGNDEKLFF
CDR3nt: TGTGCCAGCAGTCTGGAGGGAAACGATGAAAAACTGTTTTTT
d_gene: .
v_gene: TRBV25-1
abundance: .
j_gene: TRBJ1-4

CDR3aa: CASSFRRDTLNTEAFF
CDR3nt: TGTGCCAGCAGCTTCCGACGGGACACCCTGAACACTGAAGCTTTCTTT
d_gene: .
v_gene: TRBV7-9
abundance: .
j_gene: TRBJ1-1

CDR3aa: CASNPGGLGTDTQYF
CDR3nt: TGCGCCAGCAATCCGGGGGGCCTAGGCACAGATACGCAGTATTTT
d_gene: .
v_gene: TRBV4-1
abundance: .
j_gene: TRBJ2-3

CDR3aa: CASSRAGQGGTDTQYF
CDR3nt: TGCGCCAGCAGCCGGGCGGGACAGGGGGGCACAGATACGCAGTATTTT
d_gene: TRBD1
v_gene: TRBV4-1
abundance: once
j_gene: TRBJ2-3

CDR3aa: CASSLIVGQGNNEQFF
CDR3nt: TGTGCCAGCAGCTTAATAGTTGGCCAGGGGAACAATGAGCAGTTCTTC
d_gene: .
v_gene: TRBV11-2
abundance: .
j_gene: TRBJ2-1

CDR3aa: CASSSGTVITDTQYF
CDR3nt: TGTGCCAGCAGCTCCGGGACAGTGATCACAGATACGCAGTATTTT
d_gene: TRBD1
v_gene: TRBV11-3
abundance: .
j_gene: TRBJ2-3

CDR3aa: CASSSLAGGTDTQYF
CDR3nt: TGTGCCAGCAGCTCCCTAGCGGGGGGCACAGATACGCAGTATTTT
d_gene: TRBD2
v_gene: TRBV7-3
abundance: .
j_gene: TRBJ2-3

CDR3aa: CASNPGSITQPQHF
CDR3nt: TGTGCCAGCAACCCCGGGTCCATAACTCAGCCCCAGCATTTT
d_gene: .
v_gene: TRBV6-5
abundance: .
j_gene: TRBJ1-5

CDR3aa: CASSRKTIGLAGGRTSTDTQYF
CDR3nt: TGTGCCAGCAGCCGCAAAACGATCGGACTAGCGGGAGGGCGTACCTCCACAGATACGCAGTATTTT
d_gene: TRBD2
v_gene: TRBV4-2
abundance: .
j_gene: TRBJ2-3

CDR3aa: CASSLRPGGEFTEAFF
CDR3nt: TGCGCCAGCAGCCTAAGACCCGGGGGAGAGTTCACTGAAGCTTTCTTT
d_gene: .
v_gene: TRBV5-1
abundance: .
j_gene: TRBJ1-1

CDR3aa: CASSPGTATSYEQYF
CDR3nt: TGCGCCAGCAGCCCGGGGACAGCCACCTCCTACGAGCAGTACTTC
d_gene: TRBD1
v_gene: TRBV10-1
abundance: .
j_gene: TRBJ2-7

CDR3aa: CASSPGVLAGGIQETQYF
CDR3nt: TGTGCCAGCAGCCCTGGGGTCCTAGCGGGAGGGATCCAAGAGACCCAGTACTTC
d_gene: TRBD2
v_gene: TRBV7-2
abundance: .
j_gene: TRBJ2-5

CDR3aa: CASKGYEQYF
CDR3nt: TGTGCCAGCAAGGGGTACGAGCAGTACTTC
d_gene: .
v_gene: TRBV28
abundance: .
j_gene: TRBJ2-7

CDR3aa: CASSLSGQGANEQFF
CDR3nt: TGTGCCAGCAGCCTTTCGGGACAGGGAGCGAATGAGCAGTTCTTC
d_gene: TRBD1
v_gene: TRBV3-1/TRBV3-2
abundance: .
j_gene: TRBJ2-1

CDR3aa: CASSEDWDFLTGELFF
CDR3nt: TGCGCCAGCAGCGAGGACTGGGACTTTCTCACCGGGGAGCTGTTTTTT
d_gene: .
v_gene: TRBV5-1
abundance: once
j_gene: TRBJ2-2

CDR3aa: CASSLGAGAGNEQFF
CDR3nt: TGTGCCAGCAGCTTGGGCGCGGGGGCGGGGAATGAGCAGTTCTTC
d_gene: .
v_gene: TRBV5-4
abundance: .
j_gene: TRBJ2-1

CDR3aa: CASSLGQESPYEQYF
CDR3nt: TGTGCCAGCTCACTGGGACAGGAGTCCCCCTACGAGCAGTACTTC
d_gene: TRBD1
v_gene: TRBV18
abundance: .
j_gene: TRBJ2-7

CDR3aa: CASSILAGDSYNEQFF
CDR3nt: TGTGCCAGTAGTATACTAGCGGGTGACTCCTACAATGAGCAGTTCTTC
d_gene: TRBD2
v_gene: TRBV19
abundance: .
j_gene: TRBJ2-1

CDR3aa: CASSFTGGYTF
CDR3nt: TGTGCCAGCAGTTTCACGGGGGGCTACACCTTC
d_gene: .
v_gene: TRBV28
abundance: .
j_gene: TRBJ1-2

CDR3aa: CASSAHSFRSGNTIYF
CDR3nt: TGTGCCAGCAGTGCCCACAGTTTTCGCTCTGGAAACACCATATATTTT
d_gene: .
v_gene: TRBV28
abundance: few
j_gene: TRBJ1-3

CDR3aa: CASSGLRTEAFF
CDR3nt: TGTGCCAGCAGTGGACTAAGGACTGAAGCTTTCTTT
d_gene: .
v_gene: TRBV28
abundance: once
j_gene: TRBJ1-1

CDR3aa: CASSQTIAGGGYNEQFF
CDR3nt: TGTGCCAGCAGCCAAACAATAGCGGGAGGTGGCTACAATGAGCAGTTCTTC
d_gene: TRBD2
v_gene: TRBV4-2
abundance: .
j_gene: TRBJ2-1

CDR3aa: CASSAGGKRNYNEQFF
CDR3nt: TGTGCCAGCAGCGCAGGGGGCAAGAGAAACTACAATGAGCAGTTCTTC
d_gene: TRBD1
v_gene: TRBV3-1/TRBV3-2
abundance: .
j_gene: TRBJ2-1

CDR3aa: CASSFNAQGWSGELFF
CDR3nt: TGTGCCAGCAGTTTCAATGCGCAGGGGTGGTCCGGGGAGCTGTTTTTT
d_gene: .
v_gene: TRBV6-5
abundance: .
j_gene: TRBJ2-2

CDR3aa: CASGLFRVVNTIYF
CDR3nt: TGTGCTAGTGGTTTGTTCAGGGTGGTGAACACCATATATTTT
d_gene: .
v_gene: TRBV12-5
abundance: .
j_gene: TRBJ1-3

CDR3aa: CASSFLYGGRGRTEAFF
CDR3nt: TGTGCCAGCAGTTTTCTCTATGGGGGCAGGGGGCGTACTGAAGCTTTCTTT
d_gene: TRBD1
v_gene: TRBV27
abundance: once
j_gene: TRBJ1-1